The 32 T cell receptor beta chains below were found in one sample sequenced in a study of Graves' ophthalmopathy and Graves' hyperthyroidism (dated by TCRdb to between 2017 and 2018). Sequenced on an Illumina HiSeq 2000. TCR beta CDR3 regions were amplified from RNA transcripts for repertoire sequencing. The first round of RT-PCR was done with HTBI primers and the Qiagen OneStep RT-PCR kit, and was followed by a second round of multiplex PCR, then size selection and purification. TCRdb trimmed public reads at Q25 via fastp, called clones via MiXCR and kept in-frame beta chains. Each CDR3 protein appears once, grouped with its most common genes and DNA. Counted in this sample were around 1,200,000 distinct CDR3 sequences; roughly 35% of them appeared once. The ten top clones hold approximately 12% of the sample. The sample comprised peripheral blood or thyroid tissue (not recorded which). All receptors come from an adult man with Graves' hyperthyroidism.

CDR3 in DNA: TGTGCCAGCAGCCCGGAACCGAGCGGGAGGGCCTACTGGGAGCAGTACTTC. Its translation is CASSPEPSGRAYWEQYF. This chain uses TRBV7-2 with TRBJ2-7; TRBD2 aligns across 10 bases. The junction had 17 bases not matched to a gene; V was cut back by 5 bases and J by 7 bases. CDR3 length: 17 residues. The germline gives CDR1 SGHTA, CDR2 FQGNSA.

The chain has TRBV9 and TRBJ2-7, with a weak D call TRBD1 (6 bases). Trimming took off 3 bases at V and 1 base at J, with 14 bases between the two ends. CDR3 length equals 15 residues. In germline, CDR1 is SGDLS, CDR2 YYNGEE. CDR3 in amino acids: CASSGGPSGSYEQYF. CDR3 DNA sequence: TGTGCCAGCAGCGGGGGGCCCTCAGGATCCTACGAGCAGTACTTC.

This clonotype was counted many times. The V call is TRBV2, the J call TRBJ1-2, with TRBD1 as a possible D gene (5 bases). The germline V gene has CDR1 SNHLY and CDR2 FYNNEI. The V and J ends lost 2 bases and 6 bases respectively, with 16 bases between them. This CDR3 contains 15 residues. CDR3 nucleotide sequence: TGTGCCAGCAGTGAAAACAGGTCGGGCTTAAATGGCTACACCTTC. It yields the protein CASSENRSGLNGYTF.

The chain joins TRBV10-3 to TRBJ2-7, with TRBD1 identical over 10 bases. V was clipped by 6 bases and J by 9 bases; unmatched bases: 11. The germline V gene has CDR1 ENHRY and CDR2 SYGVKD. CDR3 size: 14 residues. CDR3 DNA sequence: TGTGCCATCAGGGGGTCCGGGACAGGGGACTCGCAGTACTTC. Amino acid sequence: CAIRGSGTGDSQYF.

This clonotype was recorded once. J is TRBJ2-7 and V is TRBV12-3 or TRBV12-4, with D possibly matching TRBD1 (7 bases). Judging by the DNA end, TRBJ2-1 fits better; the J call may be wrong. The CDR3 is made up of 16 amino acids. CDR3: CASSGGMAGGDNEQFF. The CDR3 DNA reads TGTGCCAGCAGTGGGGGGATGGCAGGGGGTGACAATGAGCAGTTCTTC.

This sequence joins TRBV25-1 and TRBJ2-7; D possibly corresponds to TRBD1 (5 bases). The length of the CDR3 is 16 residues. Trimming shortened V by 6 bases and J by 3 bases, and 21 bases separated the two germline ends. Germline V CDR1 and CDR2: MGHDK, SYGVNS. The CDR3 region has the DNA TGTGCCAGCAGCCAAGTCACAATCAGGGAAAACTACGAGCAGTACTTC. Its translation is CASSQVTIRENYEQYF.

V is TRBV13 and J is TRBJ2-7, with a weak D call TRBD1 (6 bases). The CDR3 contains 15 residues. With 0 bases removed from V and 3 bases from J, the gap between germline ends came to 12 bases. From germline, CDR1 is PRHDT and CDR2 FYEKMQ (reference sequence). Written as DNA, the CDR3 is TGTGCCAGCAGCTTAGGGCCTAGCAGGGGCTACGAGCAGTACTTC. Protein sequence: CASSLGPSRGYEQYF.

This clonotype showed up just a few times. The V and J genes are TRBV7-8 and TRBJ2-2, with D possibly TRBD2 on 5 matching bases. Germline V gene lookup returns CDR1 SGHVS and CDR2 FQNEAQ. The CDR3 totals 16 residues. Trimming removed 1 base from V and 5 bases from J, with 14 bases in between. The DNA of the CDR3 is TGTGCCAGCAGCTTAGTCCTAACATCGGGGACCGGGGAGCTGTTTTTT. Translated, it gives CASSLVLTSGTGELFF.

On this clonotype itself: A much larger clone sits a single nucleotide away, making a read error possible. The CDR3 region has the DNA TGTGCCACCAGCAGAGATGGACAGGGGCATTCACCCCTCCACTTT. Protein sequence: CATSRDGQGHSPLHF. The rearrangement links TRBV15 to TRBJ1-6, with 9 bases identical to TRBD1. Looked up from germline, CDR1 is LNHNV and CDR2 is YYDKDF (reference sequence). With V trimmed by 0 bases and J by 8 bases, 2 bases remained unmatched. CDR3 length: 15 residues.

The chain recombines TRBV6-6 with TRBJ2-7; 10 bases agree with TRBD1. CDR1 MNHNY and CDR2 SVGAGI come from the germline V gene (reference sequence). Trimming removed 2 bases from V and 4 bases from J; junction bases left unmatched: 5. This CDR3 spans 15 amino acids. The CDR3 nucleotides read TGTGCCAGCAGTTACCCGACAGGGGGCGGTTACGAGCAGTACTTC. Translation: CASSYPTGGGYEQYF.

The rearrangement joins TRBV29-1 to TRBJ2-5, with 10 bases fitting TRBD2. V dropped 0 bases and J dropped 3; count of bases not matched to a gene: 16. Germline assignment: CDR1 SQVTM and CDR2 ANQGSEA. This CDR3 contains 19 residues. The CDR3 sequence: CSVEDLGGGAGGREETQYF. CDR3 DNA: TGCAGCGTTGAAGATCTCGGAGGCGGAGCGGGAGGGAGAGAAGAGACCCAGTACTTC.

This chain uses TRBV5-1 with TRBJ2-7; no clear D gene. The length of the CDR3 is 15 residues. The ends were cut back, 4 bases at V and 2 bases at J, with 16 bases in the middle. The germline V gene has CDR1 SGHRS and CDR2 YFSETQ. CDR3 nucleotide sequence: TGCGCCAGCAGCCCGACCTCTACTGATACCTACGAGCAGTACTTC. Its translation is CASSPTSTDTYEQYF.

At least ten counts were recorded for this clonotype. This chain connects TRBV7-2 to TRBJ2-7; 10 positions agree with TRBD1. Losses at the gene ends were 5 bases for V and 0 bases for J; bases not matched to a gene: 4. This CDR3 has 15 amino acids. Germline lookup yields CDR1 SGHTA and CDR2 FQGNSA. CDR3 amino acids: CASSLDRGLSYEQYF. Here the CDR3 DNA reads TGTGCCAGCAGCCTAGACAGGGGGCTCTCCTACGAGCAGTACTTC.

This sequence joins TRBV7-3 and TRBJ1-5, with D possibly being TRBD1 (5 bases). The germline V gene encodes CDR1 SGHTA and CDR2 FQGTGA. Trimming pared 5 bases from V and 11 bases from J, leaving 22 bases between. The CDR3 spans 15 residues. The CDR3 sequence: CASSQGLAGDETQHF. In DNA, the CDR3 is TGTGCCAGCAGCCAGGGACTAGCGGGAGACGAGACCCAGCATTTT.

In regard to this clonotype: At one of its ends the junction is not consistent with the germline gene, which may arise from a read error. The chain links TRBV2 to TRBJ1-6; D perhaps matches TRBD1 (6 bases). Germline V gives CDR1 SNHLY, CDR2 FYNNEI. There are 15 residues in the CDR3. CDR3 region: CASSERGVPNSPLHF. CDR3 coding DNA: TGTGCCAGCAGTGAAAGGGGGGTCCCCAATTCGCCCCTCCACTTT.

The chain uses TRBV15 and TRBJ2-6; D gene ambiguous. This CDR3 is 19 amino acids long. CDR1 is LNHNV, CDR2 YYDKDF, per germline (reference sequence). Trimming shortened V by 0 bases and J by 0 bases, and 15 bases separated the two germline ends. The CDR3 spells CATSRDGLGPSSGANVLTF. The CDR3 bases are TGTGCCACCAGCAGAGATGGTTTAGGTCCCTCCTCTGGGGCCAACGTCCTGACTTTC.

The chain uses TRBV9 and TRBJ2-7; TRBD2 matches 8 bases. CDR3 size: 15 residues. Trimming removed 1 base from V and 4 bases from J; junction bases left unmatched: 7. From germline, CDR1 is SGDLS and CDR2 YYNGEE. The DNA of the CDR3 is TGTGCCAGCAGCGTACGAGCGGGAGTGGTGTACGAGCAGTACTTC. This sequence encodes CASSVRAGVVYEQYF.

This clonotype was observed once. V and J are TRBV7-2 and TRBJ2-1, with 8 bases lining up with TRBD2. Germline V gives CDR1 SGHTA, CDR2 FQGNSA. The CDR3 sequence is 14 residues long. The trim removed 5 bases at V and 9 bases at J, leaving 9 bases unmatched. This chain's CDR3 is CASSLSGSKREQFF. DNA of the CDR3: TGTGCCAGCAGCCTAAGCGGGAGTAAACGTGAGCAGTTCTTC. Combining the CDR3 with reference TRBV7-2 and TRBJ2-1 gives the whole variable domain GAGVSQSPSNKVTEKGKDVELRCDPISGHTALYWYRQSLGQGLEFLIYFQGNSAPDKSGLPSDRFSAERTGGSVSTLTIQRTQQEDSAVYLCASSLSGSKREQFFGPGTRLTVL.

Ten or more counts support this clonotype. J is TRBJ1-6 and V is TRBV7-6; weak D call: TRBD1 (6 bases). V was clipped by 10 bases and J by 3 bases, with 13 bases between them. The CDR3 totals 14 residues. From germline, CDR1 is SGHVS and CDR2 FNYEAQ. Here the CDR3 reads CATSTGNYNSPLHF. The CDR3 region has the DNA TGTGCCACCTCGACAGGCAACTATAATTCACCCCTCCACTTT. The full variable domain, in which reference TRBV7-6 and TRBJ1-6 provide the parts outside the CDR3, is GAGVSQSPRYKVTKRGQDVALRCDPISGHVSLYWYRQALGQGPEFLTYFNYEAQQDKSGLPNDRFSAERPEGSISTLTIQRTEQRDSAMYRCATSTGNYNSPLHFGNGTRLTVT.

This clonotype showed up many times. The V gene is TRBV12-3 or TRBV12-4, the J gene TRBJ1-4, with 9 nucleotides matching TRBD1. J lost 13 bases, V lost 5 bases, and 8 bases had no gene match. This CDR3 is 13 amino acids long. The CDR3 DNA is TGTGCCAGCAGTCGAACTCCGGGACAGGGACTGTTTTTT. Translation gives CASSRTPGQGLFF.

Concerning this clonotype: A read error may explain this, as a much larger clone is one base away. The chain combines TRBV9 with TRBJ2-5; no clear D gene. Per the germline V gene, CDR1 is SGDLS and CDR2 is YYNGEE. Trimming cost V 6 bases and J 5 bases, with 14 bases left between them. The CDR3 length is 13 residues. CDR3 nucleotides: TGTGCCAGCACGGTAAAGGTTGCGGAGACCCAGTACTTC. This gives the protein CASTVKVAETQYF. The whole variable domain, filled in from reference TRBV9 and TRBJ2-5, reads DSGVTQTPKHLITATGQRVTLRCSPRSGDLSVYWYQQSLDQGLQFLIQYYNGEERAKGNILERFSAQQFPDLHSELNLSSLELGDSALYFCASTVKVAETQYFGPGTRLLVL.

The rearrangement links TRBV20-1 to TRBJ1-6; D possibly corresponds to TRBD1 (6 bases). The ends were cut back, 5 bases at V and 0 bases at J, with 11 bases in the middle. The germline gives CDR1 DFQATT, CDR2 SNEGSKA (reference sequence). This CDR3 spans 15 amino acids. CDR3 region: CSAGGASSYNSPLHF. The CDR3 DNA follows: TGCAGTGCTGGGGGGGCGAGCTCCTATAATTCACCCCTCCACTTT.

As regards this clonotype: The junction does not match germline at one end; this may be a read error. CDR3: CATSRDREAYEQYF. DNA of the CDR3: TGTGCCACCAGCCGAGACAGGGAAGCCTACGAGCAGTACTTC. The chain links TRBV15 to TRBJ2-7; 7 bases are shared with TRBD1. The germline CDR1 and CDR2 sequences are LNHNV and YYDKDF (reference sequence). This CDR3 region has 14 residues.

The gene calls are TRBV12-3 or TRBV12-4 and TRBJ2-2; no clear D. The CDR3 consists of 13 residues. V was pared by 6 bases and J by 5 bases, with 10 bases between. The DNA of the CDR3 is TGTGCCAGCAGCTTCCGTCGAACCGGGGAGCTGTTTTTT. This gives the protein CASSFRRTGELFF.

Only a few counts were recorded for this clonotype. The chain carries TRBV5-5 and TRBJ1-3; no definite D call. The V end lost 1 base, the J end lost 0 bases, and 8 bases lay between the germline ends. This CDR3 region has 15 residues. Per germline, CDR1 SGHKS and CDR2 YYEKEE (reference sequence). CDR3 DNA sequence: TGTGCCAGCAGCTTGCTAACCCTCTCTGGAAACACCATATATTTT. It specifies CASSLLTLSGNTIYF.

As for this clonotype: It is unclear where the CDR3 begins or ends on the DNA, so no DNA is shown, and the CDR3 is as TCRdb lists it. The chain has TRBV10-3 and TRBJ1-2; the table's D call, TRBD1, has no DNA check behind it. The CDR3 spans 13 residues, counting both ends. Germline lookup yields CDR1 ENHRY and CDR2 SYGVKD. The CDR3 loop is CAWSGGQGYGCTF.

Comments on this clonotype: A junction end diverges from the germline sequence, so it may reflect a read error. The chain links TRBV10-3 to TRBJ2-7; D is perhaps TRBD1 (6 bases). Per the germline V gene, CDR1 is ENHRY and CDR2 is SYGVKD. This CDR3 contains 15 residues. The CDR3 here is CASSLRPDSSYEQYF. DNA of the CDR3: TGTGCCAGCAGTTTACGACCGGACAGCTCCTACGAGCAGTACTTC.

At least ten counts were recorded for this clonotype. The chain uses TRBV19 and TRBJ2-5, with a weak D call TRBD1 (5 bases). Trimming removed 7 bases from V and 1 base from J, with 13 bases in between. The CDR3 contains 14 residues. The V gene's germline CDR1 is LNHDA and CDR2 SQIVND (reference sequence). CDR3 protein: CASNAGLSQETQYF. In DNA form, the CDR3 reads TGTGCCAGTAACGCAGGGTTGTCCCAAGAGACCCAGTACTTC. Complete variable domain (other parts from reference TRBV19 and TRBJ2-5): DGGITQSPKYLFRKEGQNVTLSCEQNLNHDAMYWYRQDPGQGLRLIYYSQIVNDFQKGDIAEGYSVSREKKESFPLTVTSAQKNPTAFYLCASNAGLSQETQYFGPGTRLLVL.

This clonotype was seen at least ten times. The V gene is TRBV4-1, the J gene TRBJ1-2, with D possibly being TRBD1 (5 bases). The germline V gene encodes CDR1 MGHRA and CDR2 YSYEKL. Trimming took off 3 bases at V and 4 bases at J, with 15 bases between the two ends. This CDR3 spans 15 amino acids. CDR3 loop: CASSQSEVGVYGYTF. CDR3 bases: TGCGCCAGCAGCCAGTCTGAGGTGGGGGTCTATGGCTACACCTTC.

This clonotype was counted between two and nine times. The CDR3 spells CASSLGLRGDRAYEQYF. CDR3 nucleotides: TGTGCCAGCAGCTTAGGCCTTCGGGGCGACAGAGCCTACGAGCAGTACTTC. The chain recombines TRBV13 with TRBJ2-7; the D gene could be TRBD1 or TRBD2 (5 bases each). The CDR3 spans 17 residues. Trimming stripped 0 bases from V and 2 bases from J, with 17 bases between. Germline-derived CDR1 and CDR2 are PRHDT and FYEKMQ (reference sequence).

This clonotype has at least ten counts. The chain employs TRBV29-1 and TRBJ1-2, with 7 bases aligning to TRBD1. V shed 5 bases, J shed 8 bases, and the junction held 5 bases outside the gene matches. This CDR3 spans 11 amino acids. CDR1 and CDR2 (germline): SQVTM, ANQGSEA. The CDR3 is CSVPGGQGYTF. CDR3 bases: TGCAGCGTTCCCGGGGGACAGGGCTACACCTTC.

This clonotype was found many times. The chain joins TRBV11-2 to TRBJ2-7; 10 bases match TRBD1. CDR1 is SGHAT, CDR2 FQNNGV, per germline. The V segment lost 4 bases and the J segment 5 bases; nucleotides outside the gene matches: 8. The CDR3 is 15 amino acids. The CDR3 DNA is TGTGCCAGCAGCTATCGACAGGGGGCGACGAACGAGCAGTACTTC. Amino acid sequence: CASSYRQGATNEQYF.